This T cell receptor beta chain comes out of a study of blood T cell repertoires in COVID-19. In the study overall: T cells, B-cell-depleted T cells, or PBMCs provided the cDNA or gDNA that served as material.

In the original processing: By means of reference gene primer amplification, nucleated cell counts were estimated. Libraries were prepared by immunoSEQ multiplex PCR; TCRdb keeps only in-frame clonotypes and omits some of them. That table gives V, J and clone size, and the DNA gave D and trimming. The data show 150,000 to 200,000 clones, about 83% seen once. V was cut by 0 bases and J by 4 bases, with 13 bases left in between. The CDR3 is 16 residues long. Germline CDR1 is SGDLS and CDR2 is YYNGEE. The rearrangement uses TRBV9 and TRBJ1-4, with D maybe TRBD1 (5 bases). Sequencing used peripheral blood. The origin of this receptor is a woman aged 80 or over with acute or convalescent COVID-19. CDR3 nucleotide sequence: TGTGCCAGCAGCGTAGGCATAGGACATCATAATGAAAAACTGTTTTTT. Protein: CASSVGIGHHNEKLFF.